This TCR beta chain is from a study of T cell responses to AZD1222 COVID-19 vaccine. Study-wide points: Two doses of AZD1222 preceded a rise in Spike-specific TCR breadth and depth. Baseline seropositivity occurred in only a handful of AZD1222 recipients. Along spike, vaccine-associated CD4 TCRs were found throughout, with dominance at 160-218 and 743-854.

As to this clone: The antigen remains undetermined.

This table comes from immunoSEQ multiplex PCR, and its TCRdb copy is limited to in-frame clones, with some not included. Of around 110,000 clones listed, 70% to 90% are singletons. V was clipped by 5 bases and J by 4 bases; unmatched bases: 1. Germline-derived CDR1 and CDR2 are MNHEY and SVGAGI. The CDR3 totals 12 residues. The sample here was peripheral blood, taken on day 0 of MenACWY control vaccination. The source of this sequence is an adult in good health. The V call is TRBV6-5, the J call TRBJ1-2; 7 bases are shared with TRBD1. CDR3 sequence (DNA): TGTGCCAGCAGTCGACAGGGCTATGGCTACACCTTC. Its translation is CASSRQGYGYTF.